One sample yielded the 21 T cell receptor beta chains listed below, sequenced in a study of T cells in Graves' hyperthyroidism and ophthalmopathy. Regions amplified from RNA transcripts were the TCR beta CDR3 regions. TCR CDR3 regions were first amplified by RT-PCR with HTBI primers. One entry per CDR3 protein results from TCRdb running MiXCR on the multiplex PCR reads. The table shows approximately 710,000 distinct CDR3 sequences, with about 18% occurring only once. The specimen sequenced was blood. These TCRs come from a man between 45 and 60 years old with Graves' hyperthyroidism.

Written as DNA, the CDR3 is TGCAGCGTTGAAGATGGACAGGGTCCCTATGGCTACACCTTC. Amino acids: CSVEDGQGPYGYTF. V gene TRBV29-1 combines with J gene TRBJ1-2; the match to TRBD1 covers 8 bases. The germline V gene encodes CDR1 SQVTM and CDR2 ANQGSEA. This CDR3 comprises 14 residues. J gave up 4 bases and V 0 bases, and 4 bases lay outside the gene matches.

In its sample, this clonotype was seen many times. The chain joins TRBV10-1 to TRBJ2-7; D uncertain. The V end was cut by 6 bases, the J end by 7 bases, with 13 bases between. CDR1 is WNHNN, CDR2 SYGVQD, per germline (reference sequence). CDR3 length: 12 amino acids. The CDR3 nucleotides read TGCGCCAGCAGCCCTTGGGCCGGTGAGCAGTACTTC. Protein sequence: CASSPWAGEQYF.

This clonotype has a handful of counts. The chain combines TRBV20-1 with TRBJ2-7; no clear D gene. The V end was cut by 3 bases, the J end by 3 bases, with 9 bases between. The germline V gene encodes CDR1 DFQATT and CDR2 SNEGSKA (reference sequence). The CDR3 spans 12 residues. The CDR3 here is CSASVRHYEQYF. The DNA for the CDR3 is TGCAGTGCTAGCGTTCGGCACTACGAGCAGTACTTC.

In its sample, this clonotype was seen a few times. The chain recombines TRBV29-1 with TRBJ2-2; D not resolved. The ends were cut back, 7 bases at V and 6 bases at J, with 15 bases in the middle. Germline values: CDR1 SQVTM, CDR2 ANQGSEA. The CDR3 contains 13 residues. CDR3 sequence: CSGSKISPGELFF. The DNA for the CDR3 is TGCAGCGGCTCCAAGATTAGCCCCGGGGAGCTGTTTTTT.

The chain has TRBV13 and TRBJ2-5; 7 nucleotides match TRBD2. Trimming removed 6 bases from V and 5 bases from J; junction bases left unmatched: 6. The CDR3 loop spans 13 amino acids. Germline values: CDR1 PRHDT, CDR2 FYEKMQ (reference sequence). CDR3 nucleotides: TGTGCCAGCAGTCCCGACGGGGGGGAGACCCAGTACTTC. It codes for CASSPDGGETQYF.

This chain joins TRBV18 and TRBJ2-7, with D maybe TRBD1 (6 bases). CDR3 length equals 17 residues. The germline CDR1 and CDR2 sequences are KGHSH and LQKENI. Deletions cut 5 bases from V and 4 bases from J, with 24 bases between. CDR3 nucleotide sequence: TGTGCCAGCTCAATCACAGGGTTTGAGGGTCCCCCTTACGAGCAGTACTTC. Translating gives CASSITGFEGPPYEQYF.

This rearrangement joins TRBV5-1 to TRBJ1-1; possibly TRBD1 for D (5 bases). The CDR3 runs 14 residues. The ends were cut back, 0 bases at V and 5 bases at J, with 11 bases in the middle. Per germline, CDR1 SGHRS and CDR2 YFSETQ. As DNA, the CDR3 is TGCGCCAGCAGCTTGGGGTTGGAGGGGACTGAAGCTTTCTTT. Translation gives CASSLGLEGTEAFF.

The table lists this clonotype with many counts. The rearrangement uses TRBV28 and TRBJ1-3; TRBD1 is a possible D gene (5 bases). CDR1 and CDR2 (germline): MDHEN, SYDVKM. Trimming took off 10 bases at V and 0 bases at J, with 13 bases between the two ends. The CDR3 is made up of 14 amino acids. CDR3 sequence reads: CATRDFLSGNTIYF. CDR3 DNA sequence: TGTGCCACCCGGGACTTTCTCTCTGGAAACACCATATATTTT.

This clonotype was seen at least ten times. The V call is TRBV6-1, the J call TRBJ2-7; 12 positions agree with TRBD2. The V segment lost 3 bases and the J segment 0 bases; nucleotides outside the gene matches: 6. Germline-derived CDR1 and CDR2 are MNHNS and SASEGT. The CDR3 length is 17 residues. CDR3 in amino acids: CASSDRTSGIYSYEQYF. CDR3 DNA sequence: TGTGCCAGCAGTGATAGGACTAGCGGGATCTACTCCTACGAGCAGTACTTC.

Turning to this clonotype: A junction boundary mismatches the germline segment, possibly from a read error. The chain links TRBV15 to TRBJ2-1; 13 bases line up with TRBD2. The CDR3 length is 17 residues. Germline CDR1 and CDR2: LNHNV and YYDKDF (reference sequence). In nucleotides, the CDR3 is TGTGCCATCAGCAGAGTGGGACTAGCGGGACCCGACAATGAGCAGTTCTTC. Translating gives CAISRVGLAGPDNEQFF.

This clonotype was found many times. V and J are TRBV27 and TRBJ2-1, with D hard to call. Trimming pared 6 bases from V and 2 bases from J, leaving 14 bases between. Germline CDR1 MNHEY, CDR2 SMNVEV (reference sequence). CDR3 length: 15 amino acids. CDR3 amino acids: CASSRLGYAYNEQFF. The DNA for the CDR3 is TGTGCCAGCAGCCGGTTAGGGTATGCCTACAATGAGCAGTTCTTC.

The chain joins TRBV12-5 to TRBJ2-3; D is ambiguous. The length of the CDR3 is 13 residues. Between the trimmed V and J ends, which lost 4 bases and 2 bases, there was a span of 7 bases. Germline lookup yields CDR1 LGHNT and CDR2 FRNRAP. The CDR3 loop reads CASGYPYTDTQYF. CDR3 nucleotides: TGTGCTAGTGGTTATCCATACACAGATACGCAGTATTTT. The complete variable domain, with remaining parts taken from reference TRBV12-5 and TRBJ2-3, reads DARVTQTPRHKVTEMGQEVTMRCQPILGHNTVFWYRQTMMQGLELLAYFRNRAPLDDSGMPKDRFSAEMPDATLATLKIQPSEPRDSAVYFCASGYPYTDTQYFGPGTRLTVL.

This clonotype came up many times. The chain couples TRBV6-5 to TRBJ2-7; no clear D. Germline lookup yields CDR1 MNHEY and CDR2 SVGAGI. The CDR3 length is 15 residues. V gave up 0 bases and J gave up 4 bases, with 13 bases separating them. Here the CDR3 reads CASSYSFRSSYEQYF. CDR3 bases: TGTGCCAGCAGTTACTCGTTCCGGAGCTCGTACGAGCAGTACTTC.

In this sample, this clonotype turned up a few times. V gene TRBV7-9 combines with J gene TRBJ2-6; 12 positions match TRBD2. With V trimmed by 5 bases and J by 3 bases, 8 bases remained unmatched. CDR1 and CDR2 (germline): SEHNR, FQNEAQ (reference sequence). The CDR3 loop spans 18 amino acids. This chain's CDR3 is CASSKGGLAGLGANVLTF. DNA of the CDR3: TGTGCCAGCAGCAAAGGGGGACTAGCGGGCCTTGGGGCCAACGTCCTGACTTTC.

This clonotype has just a few counts. This rearrangement joins TRBV20-1 to TRBJ1-1; D not certain. The germline V gene has CDR1 DFQATT and CDR2 SNEGSKA (reference sequence). CDR3 length equals 13 residues. Trimming removed 4 bases from V and 4 bases from J, with 13 bases in between. In nucleotides, the CDR3 is TGCAGTGCTATCTGGTCCTCCAGCACTGAAGCTTTCTTT. Its translation is CSAIWSSSTEAFF.

The chain uses TRBV6-1 and TRBJ2-1, with D tentatively TRBD2 (6 bases). V shed 8 bases and J shed 2 bases, with 10 bases lying between them. Looked up from germline, CDR1 is MNHNS and CDR2 is SASEGT. The CDR3 spans 13 residues. This CDR3 is CASGAGPYNEQFF. CDR3 DNA: TGTGCCAGCGGGGCGGGACCCTACAATGAGCAGTTCTTC.

Many counts were recorded for this clonotype. The V call is TRBV2, the J call TRBJ2-7; 15 bases fit TRBD2. This CDR3 region has 14 residues. Germline values: CDR1 SNHLY, CDR2 FYNNEI. The trim removed 7 bases at V and 5 bases at J, leaving 3 bases unmatched. The CDR3 nucleotides are TGTGCCAGCAAGGGACTAGCGGGAGGAAACGAGCAGTACTTC. Translation gives CASKGLAGGNEQYF.

This chain links TRBV28 with TRBJ2-4, with D unclear. Germline-derived CDR1 and CDR2 are MDHEN and SYDVKM. Trimming shortened V by 7 bases and J by 0 bases, and 7 bases separated the two germline ends. The CDR3 sequence is 13 residues long. The CDR3 DNA is TGTGCCAGCAAAGTGAGAGCCAAAAACATTCAGTACTTC. The encoded protein is CASKVRAKNIQYF.

The chain joins TRBV29-1 to TRBJ1-4, with 9 nucleotides matching TRBD1. The CDR3 extends over 15 amino acids. The germline gives CDR1 SQVTM, CDR2 ANQGSEA. Trimming removed 4 bases from V and 0 bases from J; junction bases left unmatched: 3. The CDR3 DNA follows: TGCAGCGTTGGCGGGGACAGGGCAACTAATGAAAAACTGTTTTTT. This sequence encodes CSVGGDRATNEKLFF.

The gene calls are TRBV28 and TRBJ2-7, with 7 bases fitting TRBD2. Germline V gives CDR1 MDHEN, CDR2 SYDVKM. CDR3 length equals 14 residues. J lost 4 bases, V lost 7 bases, and 10 bases had no gene match. The DNA of the CDR3 is TGTGCCAGCACCTGGGCGGGAGTCATGTACGAGCAGTACTTC. Protein: CASTWAGVMYEQYF.

This clonotype was counted at least ten times. The rearrangement links TRBV6-2 or TRBV6-3 to TRBJ1-1; 9 bases fit TRBD1. The V gene end was trimmed by 5 bases and the J gene end by 0 bases; junction bases not matched to a gene: 4. The germline gives CDR1 MNHEY, CDR2 SVGEGT. The length of the CDR3 is 15 residues. The CDR3, as DNA: TGTGCCAGCAGTCACTACAGGGGGCTGAACACTGAAGCTTTCTTT. This codes for CASSHYRGLNTEAFF.